The 24 T cell receptor beta chains given below trace back to one sample, sequenced in a study of blood T cell repertoires in COVID-19. Here immunoSEQ multiplex PCR was the method, and the copy in TCRdb shows in-frame clones only, minus some. The sample has about 95,000 clones; around 86% are singletons. The sequencing sample was made of peripheral blood. Every receptor here comes from a man aged 55-75 years with COVID-19, enrolled during active disease.

The chain combines TRBV7-9 with TRBJ1-5; D is possibly TRBD1 (5 bases). Trimming removed 5 bases at V and 6 bases at J, with 14 bases between. CDR1 is SEHNR, CDR2 FQNEAQ, per germline (reference sequence). This CDR3 has 14 residues. CDR3 nucleotide sequence: TGTGCCAGCAGCCACCCAGGGTTTGGTCAGCCCCAGCATTTT. The encoded protein is CASSHPGFGQPQHF.

The V and J genes are TRBV21-1 and TRBJ2-7; the table assigns TRBD1, which was not confirmed against the DNA. TRBV21-1 is classified as a pseudogene. CDR3 length: 16 amino acids. The CDR3 coding sequence is TGTGCCAGCAGCACACGTAGACCCTCAGGGACCTACGAGCAGTACTTC. Its translation: CASSTRRPSGTYEQYF.

The chain links TRBV7-2 to TRBJ1-6; TRBD1 might be the D (6 bases). The germline gives CDR1 SGHTA, CDR2 FQGNSA. This CDR3 spans 15 amino acids. V lost 5 bases, J lost 8 bases, and 16 bases lay in between. CDR3 in amino acids: CASSHGQFSDSPLHF. The CDR3 DNA reads as TGTGCCAGCAGCCACGGACAGTTCAGCGATTCACCCCTCCACTTT.

This chain uses TRBV27 with TRBJ1-6; TRBD1 is a possible D gene (5 bases). Deletions cut 2 bases from V and 7 bases from J, with 9 bases between. This CDR3 has 14 residues. Per the germline V gene, CDR1 is MNHEY and CDR2 is SMNVEV (reference sequence). For the CDR3, the DNA is TGTGCCAGCAGTTTACCCCGGGGGAATTCACCCCTCCACTTT. Its protein is CASSLPRGNSPLHF.

This clone appeared a few times. This sequence joins TRBV5-1 and TRBJ2-3, with a tentative D call TRBD1 (6 bases). Germline V gives CDR1 SGHRS, CDR2 YFSETQ. The V end lost 2 bases, the J end lost 5 bases, and 9 bases lay between the germline ends. The CDR3 loop spans 13 amino acids. The CDR3 nucleotides read TGCGCCAGCAGCTTACAGGGAGTAGATACGCAGTATTTT. Encoded protein: CASSLQGVDTQYF.

The chain has TRBV9 and TRBJ1-4, with 7 bases identical to TRBD1. In germline, CDR1 is SGDLS, CDR2 YYNGEE. The CDR3 totals 15 residues. The J segment lost 8 bases and the V segment lost 3 bases, leaving 10 bases of the junction unmatched. This chain's CDR3 is CASSASGTVGEKLFF. The CDR3 nucleotides are TGTGCCAGCAGCGCATCCGGGACAGTGGGAGAAAAACTGTTTTTT.

The rearrangement joins TRBV4-1 to TRBJ2-3; the D is unclear. V was cut by 4 bases and J by 2 bases, with 13 bases left in between. The CDR3 consists of 15 residues. Looked up from germline, CDR1 is MGHRA and CDR2 is YSYEKL. CDR3 amino acids: CASSPHSVLTDTQYF. The CDR3 DNA reads TGCGCCAGCAGCCCCCATTCGGTCCTCACAGATACGCAGTATTTT.

The chain links TRBV28 to TRBJ1-1; maybe TRBD1 (5 bases). Trimming took 7 bases from V and 8 from J, leaving 20 bases between them. The germline CDR1 and CDR2 sequences are MDHEN and SYDVKM. The CDR3 covers 14 residues. The CDR3 reads CASTQLGAALEAFF. CDR3 DNA: TGTGCCAGCACCCAATTAGGGGCCGCCTTAGAAGCTTTCTTT.

This rearrangement joins TRBV9 to TRBJ1-4; D unclear. The V end was cut by 4 bases, the J end by 8 bases, with 15 bases between. CDR1 and CDR2 from the germline V gene are SGDLS and YYNGEE. The CDR3 runs to 14 residues. CDR3 coding DNA: TGTGCCAGCAGCTCCGAGGCCCCCGGCGAAAAACTGTTTTTT. This sequence encodes CASSSEAPGEKLFF.

This sequence joins TRBV20-1 and TRBJ2-7; D ambiguous. Germline V gene sequence: CDR1 DFQATT, CDR2 SNEGSKA (reference sequence). V lost 2 bases and J lost 6, with 8 bases in between. The CDR3 has 11 residues. The CDR3 nucleotides are TGCAGTGCTAGACTTGACACCGAGCAGTACTTC. Translated, it gives CSARLDTEQYF.

The chain has TRBV30 and TRBJ1-3; D might be TRBD1 (5 bases). CDR3 size: 15 residues. V was trimmed by 2 bases and J by 0 bases, leaving 11 bases between them. CDR1 is GTSNPN and CDR2 is SVGIG in the germline V gene (reference sequence). CDR3 loop: CAWSPGDYSGNTIYF. CDR3 DNA: TGTGCCTGGAGTCCCGGGGACTACTCTGGAAACACCATATATTTT.

J is TRBJ2-2 and V is TRBV5-1, with 16 nucleotides matching TRBD2. V was pared by 4 bases and J by 6 bases, with 15 bases of the junction left unmatched. Germline loops: CDR1 SGHRS, CDR2 YFSETQ. There are 20 residues in the CDR3. The CDR3 sequence: CASSASGTSGRASGAGELFF. CDR3 nucleotides: TGCGCCAGCAGCGCCTCCGGGACTAGCGGGAGGGCCTCCGGTGCCGGGGAGCTGTTTTTT.

V usage is TRBV7-2 and J usage is TRBJ1-5; TRBD1 matches at 10 bases. The CDR3 is 15 amino acids. In germline, CDR1 is SGHTA, CDR2 FQGNSA. Trimming at V came to 8 bases and at J to 1 base, leaving 5 bases not matched to a gene. CDR3 bases: TGTGCCAGCGGAAGACAGGGGGCGAGCAATCAGCCCCAGCATTTT. Translating gives CASGRQGASNQPQHF.

The chain has TRBV11-3 and TRBJ2-7; 7 bases map to TRBD1. The CDR3 extends over 12 amino acids. Germline CDR1 SGHNT, CDR2 YENEEA. V lost 4 bases, J lost 5 bases, and 2 bases stayed unmatched. CDR3 bases: TGTGCCAGCAGCTCCGACAGGGACGAGCAGTACTTC. Translation gives CASSSDRDEQYF.

The J gene is TRBJ1-2, the V gene TRBV5-4; D ambiguous. Germline loops: CDR1 SGHNT, CDR2 YYREEE (reference sequence). V was clipped by 1 base and J by 7 bases, with 14 bases between them. This CDR3 is 14 amino acids long. DNA of the CDR3: TGTGCCAGCAGCTTGCAAAACGGCGGTGGTGGCTACACCTTC. This encodes CASSLQNGGGGYTF.

V and J are TRBV4-1 and TRBJ2-7, with TRBD2 identical over 12 bases. V lost 0 bases and J lost 6; bases outside the gene matches: 9. From germline, CDR1 is MGHRA and CDR2 YSYEKL. The CDR3 sequence is 17 residues long. CDR3 bases: TGCGCCAGCAGCCAAGATATCGAATCGGGACTAGCGGGCGAGCAGTACTTC. Protein: CASSQDIESGLAGEQYF.

V is TRBV10-3 and J is TRBJ1-6; 8 bases line up with TRBD1. This CDR3 is 15 amino acids long. Germline values: CDR1 ENHRY, CDR2 SYGVKD. Trimming cost V 4 bases and J 10 bases; bases outside gene matches: 9. The CDR3 reads CAISVPGQVGSPLHF. The CDR3 nucleotides read TGTGCCATCAGTGTCCCGGGACAGGTGGGATCACCCCTCCACTTT.

The chain links TRBV5-8 to TRBJ2-3; 7 positions agree with TRBD2. CDR1 SGHTS and CDR2 YDEGEE come from the germline V gene. Germline trimming cut 4 bases from V and 5 bases from J; bases unmatched to any gene: 1. The CDR3 is 12 amino acids. The DNA for the CDR3 is TGTGCCAGCAGCGGGACTAAAGATACGCAGTATTTT. As protein: CASSGTKDTQYF.

The chain couples TRBV5-1 to TRBJ2-7; 11 nucleotides line up with TRBD2. This CDR3 spans 16 amino acids. Germline CDR1 is SGHRS and CDR2 is YFSETQ. Unmatched junction bases numbered 8, after V lost 0 bases and J lost 6 bases. CDR3: CASSLVFGLAGLEQYF. The CDR3 DNA reads TGCGCCAGCAGCTTGGTATTTGGACTAGCGGGCCTCGAGCAGTACTTC.

This chain links TRBV21-1 with TRBJ1-1. TRBV21-1 is a recognized pseudogene. The CDR3 contains 15 residues. CDR3 sequence reads: CASSKPRGLNTEAFF. The CDR3, as DNA: TGTGCCAGCAGCAAACCCCGGGGTTTGAACACTGAAGCTTTCTTT.

CDR3 sequence: CAISETQGKAFF. CDR3 nucleotide sequence: TGTGCCATCAGTGAGACGCAGGGGAAAGCTTTCTTT. This sequence joins TRBV10-3 and TRBJ1-1, with a weak D call TRBD1 (6 bases). V lost 2 bases, J lost 9 bases, and 10 bases lay in between. Germline V CDR1 and CDR2: ENHRY, SYGVKD. The CDR3 is 12 residues long.

The chain is built from TRBV27 and TRBJ2-2; 10 bases map to TRBD2. V gave up 8 bases and J gave up 6 bases; unmatched junction bases: 9. The CDR3 has 15 amino acids. The germline CDR1 and CDR2 sequences are MNHEY and SMNVEV (reference sequence). The CDR3 DNA follows: TGTGCCAGCTCCACTGAGCGGGAGGGCCCCGGGGAGCTGTTTTTT. Translation gives CASSTEREGPGELFF.

This chain links TRBV9 with TRBJ2-1, with 14 positions matching TRBD2. The CDR3 is 17 amino acids. V gave up 3 bases and J gave up 0 bases; unmatched junction bases: 2. CDR1 SGDLS and CDR2 YYNGEE come from the germline V gene. The CDR3 region is CASSGGTSGSSYNEQFF. CDR3 nucleotides: TGTGCCAGCAGCGGCGGGACTAGCGGGAGCTCCTACAATGAGCAGTTCTTC.

The rearrangement links TRBV5-4 to TRBJ2-1; 15 nucleotides align to TRBD2. The CDR3 is made up of 15 amino acids. V dropped 3 bases and J dropped 9; count of bases not matched to a gene: 4. From germline, CDR1 is SGHNT and CDR2 YYREEE (reference sequence). CDR3: CASSSGTSGRFEQFF. DNA for the CDR3: TGTGCCAGCAGCTCCGGGACTAGCGGGAGGTTTGAGCAGTTCTTC.